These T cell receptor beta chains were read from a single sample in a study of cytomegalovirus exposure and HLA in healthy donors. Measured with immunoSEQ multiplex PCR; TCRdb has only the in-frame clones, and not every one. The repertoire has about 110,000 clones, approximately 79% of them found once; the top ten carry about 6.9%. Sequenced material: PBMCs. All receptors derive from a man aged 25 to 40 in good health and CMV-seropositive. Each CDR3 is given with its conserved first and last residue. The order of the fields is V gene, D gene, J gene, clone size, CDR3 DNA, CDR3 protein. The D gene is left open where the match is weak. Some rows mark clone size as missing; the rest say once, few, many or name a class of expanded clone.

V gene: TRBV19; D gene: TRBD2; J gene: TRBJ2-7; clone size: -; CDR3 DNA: TGTGCCACGCGGCCTAGCGGTGAGGACGAGCAGTACTTC; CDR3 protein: CATRPSGEDEQYF
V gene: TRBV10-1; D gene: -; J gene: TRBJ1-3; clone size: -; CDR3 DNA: TGCGCCAGCAGTGAGAACCAGGGTCCCTCTGGAAACACCATATATTTT; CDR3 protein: CASSENQGPSGNTIYF
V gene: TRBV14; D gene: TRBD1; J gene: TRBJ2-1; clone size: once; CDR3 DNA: TGTGCCAGCAGCCCAGCGGGACAGGGGGCGGGGAGCTCCTACAATGAGCAGTTCTTC; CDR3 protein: CASSPAGQGAGSSYNEQFF
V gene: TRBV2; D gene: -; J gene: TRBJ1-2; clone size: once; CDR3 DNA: TGTGCCAGCAGTCGACAGTTGAACTATGGCTACACCTTC; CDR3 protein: CASSRQLNYGYTF
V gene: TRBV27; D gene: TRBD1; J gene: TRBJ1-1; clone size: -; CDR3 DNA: TGTGCCAGCAGTGAGGACAGGGGAGGGACGTGGACTGAAGCTTTCTTT; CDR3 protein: CASSEDRGGTWTEAFF
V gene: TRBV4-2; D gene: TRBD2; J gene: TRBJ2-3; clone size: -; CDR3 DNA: TGTGCCAGCAGCCATCCCCTAGCGGGGGGGCCAACAGATACGCAGTATTTT; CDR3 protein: CASSHPLAGGPTDTQYF
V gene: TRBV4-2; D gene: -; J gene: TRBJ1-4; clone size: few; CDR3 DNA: TGTGCCAGCAGCCAAAAAGGGGTAACTAATGAAAAACTGTTTTTT; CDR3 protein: CASSQKGVTNEKLFF
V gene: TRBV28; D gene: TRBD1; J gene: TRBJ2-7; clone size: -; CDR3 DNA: TGTGCCAGCAGTTTACGGGCCGGGACAGGTAACTCCTACGAGCAGTACTTC; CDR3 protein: CASSLRAGTGNSYEQYF
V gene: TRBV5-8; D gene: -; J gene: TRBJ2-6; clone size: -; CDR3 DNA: TGTGCCAGCAGGTTGCAGGTGTGGGCCAACGTCCTGACTTTC; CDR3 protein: CASRLQVWANVLTF
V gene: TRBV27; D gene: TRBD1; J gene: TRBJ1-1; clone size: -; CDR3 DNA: TGTGCCAGCAGGCCACAGGGGATGAACACTGAAGCTTTCTTT; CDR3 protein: CASRPQGMNTEAFF
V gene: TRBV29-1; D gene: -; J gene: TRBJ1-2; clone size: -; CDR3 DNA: TGCAGCGTAGAAAGACAGGAAAGCAGCTCTGGCTACACCTTC; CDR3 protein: CSVERQESSSGYTF
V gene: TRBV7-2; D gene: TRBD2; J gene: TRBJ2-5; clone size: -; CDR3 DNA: TGTGCCAGCACCTCCCGACTAGCGGGGTTTGGAGGGACCCAGTACTTC; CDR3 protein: CASTSRLAGFGGTQYF
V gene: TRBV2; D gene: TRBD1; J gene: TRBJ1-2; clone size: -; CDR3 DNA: TGTGCCAGCAGTACCCGGACAGGGTATGGCTACACCTTC; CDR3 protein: CASSTRTGYGYTF
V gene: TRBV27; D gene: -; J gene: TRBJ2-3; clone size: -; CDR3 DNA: TGTGCCAGCAGTTTGAAAGGGGTAGGCACAGATACGCAGTATTTT; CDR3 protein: CASSLKGVGTDTQYF
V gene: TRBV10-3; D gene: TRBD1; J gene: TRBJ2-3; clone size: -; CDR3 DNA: TGTGCCATCAGTGAGCCGGACAGGGGGAGCACAGATACGCAGTATTTT; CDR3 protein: CAISEPDRGSTDTQYF
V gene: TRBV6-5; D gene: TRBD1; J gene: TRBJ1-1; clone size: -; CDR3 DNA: TGTGCCAGTGAGCCGGGACAGGGGGAAGCTTTCTTT; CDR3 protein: CASEPGQGEAFF
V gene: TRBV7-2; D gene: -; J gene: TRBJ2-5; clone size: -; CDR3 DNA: TGTGCCAGCAGCTTAGCCCAGCGAGAGACCCAGTACTTC; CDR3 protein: CASSLAQRETQYF